The text below deals with one TCR beta chain. The target antigen is unknown. These data belong to a study of PD-L1 blockade in urothelial cancer. Study-level information: Atezolizumab, begun by patients in about 2014, was given at 1,200 mg intravenously every 3 weeks. Males with bladder-origin urothelial cancer constituted most of the 29 patients. Study-level findings and limits: Clonality of blood TCR below the median before treatment predicted better survival.

As for time point: pretreatment peripheral blood. In each PCR, synthetic TCR analog templates were spiked in. Data came from immunoSEQ multiplex PCR; TCRdb stores just in-frame clones and leaves some out. In the table there are some 50,000 clones, around 90% of which are singletons. The source is a woman aged 55 to 70 with urothelial cancer. The source material was PBMCs, sampled around atezolizumab (anti-PD-L1) treatment.

CDR3 sequence reads: CASSVDIWEKLFF. The CDR3, as DNA: TGTGCCAGCAGTGTAGACATATGGGAAAAACTGTTTTTT. J is TRBJ1-4 and V is TRBV2; D is unclear. V lost 4 bases to trimming and J lost 8 bases, with 11 bases between them. The germline gives CDR1 SNHLY, CDR2 FYNNEI. This CDR3 is built from 13 residues.